This T cell receptor beta chain originates from a study of T cell repertoires in cytomegalovirus infection. Study at large: Public TCR beta signatures indicated both CMV infection and matching HLA type.

Study conclusions and caveats: Based on cumulative public TCR beta family frequency, carriers of CMV plus the relevant HLA were identified. Ex vivo responses were dominated by HLA-C-restricted CMV-specific TCR beta clonotypes.

This clonotype was seen many times. The antigen remains undetermined. CDR3 length: 15 amino acids. Per germline, CDR1 SGHTA and CDR2 FQGNSA. The trim removed 4 bases at V and 7 bases at J, leaving 9 bases unmatched. Using its own MiXCR run on the reads, TCRdb lists one record per CDR3 protein. Of 680,000 or so distinct CDR3 sequences listed, about 40% were seen once; the top ten hold about 2.8%. This clonotype originated in a human donor in good health (CMV status not recorded). Some clones in this sample may be carry-over from other donors' samples. This chain connects TRBV7-2 to TRBJ1-4; 7 nucleotides line up with TRBD1. Sequencing was performed on PBMCs. Here the CDR3 DNA reads TGTGCCAGCAGCTCCAGGGGGGTTGGGGCTGAAAAACTGTTTTTT. It encodes CASSSRGVGAEKLFF.